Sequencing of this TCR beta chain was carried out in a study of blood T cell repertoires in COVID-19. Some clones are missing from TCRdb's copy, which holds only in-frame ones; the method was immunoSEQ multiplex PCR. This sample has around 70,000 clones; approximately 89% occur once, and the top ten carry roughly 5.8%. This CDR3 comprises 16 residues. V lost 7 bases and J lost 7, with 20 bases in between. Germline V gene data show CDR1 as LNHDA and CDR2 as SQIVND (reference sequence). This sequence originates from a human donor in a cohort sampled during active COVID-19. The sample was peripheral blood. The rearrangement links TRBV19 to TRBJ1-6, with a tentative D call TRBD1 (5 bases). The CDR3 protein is CASTINWGVRNSPLHF. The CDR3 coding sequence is TGTGCCAGTACCATCAATTGGGGGGTAAGGAATTCACCCCTCCACTTT.